This is a list of T cell receptor beta chains from one sample in a study of blood T cell repertoires in COVID-19. Assay used: immunoSEQ multiplex PCR; TCRdb lists only in-frame clones, some missing. This table has around 100,000 clones, about nine tenths appearing once. What was sequenced was peripheral blood. These receptors were obtained from a man aged 50-59 years with acute or convalescent COVID-19. The CDR3 runs from the conserved cysteine through the conserved F or W. The order of the fields is V gene, D gene, J gene, clone size, CDR3 DNA, CDR3 protein. The D gene is left open where the match is weak. Clone size is given for some rows only: seen once, a few or many times, or a class if the clone is expanded.

TRBV19	TRBD2	TRBJ2-3	.	TGTGCCAGTAGTTCCCGACCGGGACTAGCGGGAGTCACAGATACGCAGTATTTT	CASSSRPGLAGVTDTQYF
TRBV7-9	.	TRBJ2-6	.	TGTGCCAGCAGCACCGAGCTGAGCGGGGCCAACGTCCTGACTTTC	CASSTELSGANVLTF
TRBV5-1	TRBD2	TRBJ2-3	.	TGCGCCAGCAGCCCAATAGCGGGAGCAGATACGCAGTATTTT	CASSPIAGADTQYF
TRBV6-2/TRBV6-3	.	TRBJ1-1	.	TGTGCCAGCAGTGACCGGGTCGGAACTGAAGCTTTCTTT	CASSDRVGTEAFF
TRBV30	.	TRBJ1-4	.	TGTGCCTGTGCCGCCACTACGACTAATGAAAAACTGTTTTTT	CACAATTTNEKLFF
TRBV12-5	TRBD2	TRBJ2-1	.	TGTGCTAGTGGTAACCTCATAAGGACTAGCGGGATAAGCTCCTACAATGAGCAGTTCTTC	CASGNLIRTSGISSYNEQFF
TRBV3-1/TRBV3-2	.	TRBJ2-3	.	TGTGCCAGCAGCTCCGCTCGAGAGCCCACAGATACGCAGTATTTT	CASSSAREPTDTQYF
TRBV5-4	.	TRBJ1-2	.	TGTGCCAGCAGCTTACAACAGGCTAACTATGGCTACACCTTC	CASSLQQANYGYTF
TRBV4-2	.	TRBJ1-5	.	TGTGCCAGCAGCCCCGAGGTGAGCAATCAGCCCCAGCATTTT	CASSPEVSNQPQHF
TRBV2	TRBD1	TRBJ1-6	.	TGTGCCAGCAGGGAGACAGGGAATACCTATAATTCACCCCTCCACTTT	CASRETGNTYNSPLHF
TRBV27	.	TRBJ2-1	.	TGTGCCAGCAGTTTTGGGGGGGCTTCCTACAATGAGCAGTTCTTC	CASSFGGASYNEQFF
TRBV18	TRBD2	TRBJ2-1	.	TGTGCCAGCTCACCAATAGGACTAGCGGGAGGATCCTACAATGAGCAGTTCTTC	CASSPIGLAGGSYNEQFF
TRBV6-5	.	TRBJ1-6	.	TGTGCCAGCAGTTACCAACAGGGATTAAATAATTCACCCCTCCACTTT	CASSYQQGLNNSPLHF
TRBV6-2/TRBV6-3	TRBD1	TRBJ1-6	few	TGTGCCAGCAGTTATAAGGGGACAGCACAGAGCTCCTATAATTCACCCCTCCACTTT	CASSYKGTAQSSYNSPLHF
TRBV3-1/TRBV3-2	.	TRBJ2-7	.	TGTGCCAGCAGCCAGGGCAGGATGTATTCCTACGAGCAGTACTTC	CASSQGRMYSYEQYF
TRBV9	TRBD1	TRBJ1-5	.	TGTGCCAGCAGCCGGACAGGGTGGGTGATTCAGCCCCAGCATTTT	CASSRTGWVIQPQHF